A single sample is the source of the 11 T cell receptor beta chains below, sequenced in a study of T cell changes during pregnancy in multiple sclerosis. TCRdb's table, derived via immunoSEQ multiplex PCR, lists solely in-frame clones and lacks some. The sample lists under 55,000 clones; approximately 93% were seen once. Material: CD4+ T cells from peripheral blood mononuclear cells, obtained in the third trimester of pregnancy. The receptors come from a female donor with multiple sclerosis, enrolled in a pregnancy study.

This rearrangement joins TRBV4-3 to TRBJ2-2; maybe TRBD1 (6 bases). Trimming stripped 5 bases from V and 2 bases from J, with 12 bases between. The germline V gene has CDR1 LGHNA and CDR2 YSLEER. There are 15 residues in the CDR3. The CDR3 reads CASSFSDRNTGELFF. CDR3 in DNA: TGCGCCAGCAGCTTCTCGGACAGAAACACCGGGGAGCTGTTTTTT.

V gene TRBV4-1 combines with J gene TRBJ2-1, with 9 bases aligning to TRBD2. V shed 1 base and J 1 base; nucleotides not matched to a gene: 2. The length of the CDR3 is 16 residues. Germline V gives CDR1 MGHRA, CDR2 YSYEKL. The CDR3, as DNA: TGCGCCAGCAGCCAAGTTAGCGGGAGTTCCTACAATGAGCAGTTCTTC. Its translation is CASSQVSGSSYNEQFF.

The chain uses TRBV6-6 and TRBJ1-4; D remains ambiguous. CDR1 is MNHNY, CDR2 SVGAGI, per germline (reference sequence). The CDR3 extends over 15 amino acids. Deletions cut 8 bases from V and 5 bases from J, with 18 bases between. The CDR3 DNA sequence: TGTGCCAGCGCCAAACCTTGGGCCGTCAATGAAAAACTGTTTTTT. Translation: CASAKPWAVNEKLFF.

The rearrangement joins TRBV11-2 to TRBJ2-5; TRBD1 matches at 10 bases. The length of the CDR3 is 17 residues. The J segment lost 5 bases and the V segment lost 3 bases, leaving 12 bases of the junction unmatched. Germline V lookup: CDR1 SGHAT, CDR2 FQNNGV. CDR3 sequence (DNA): TGTGCCAGCAGCTTCCACCTGGGACAGGGGACTAGGGAGACCCAGTACTTC. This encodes CASSFHLGQGTRETQYF.

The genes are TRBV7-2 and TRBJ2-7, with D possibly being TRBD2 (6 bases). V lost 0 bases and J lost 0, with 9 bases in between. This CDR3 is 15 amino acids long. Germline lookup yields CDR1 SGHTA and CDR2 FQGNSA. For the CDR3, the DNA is TGTGCCAGCAGCTTAGCGGGGGGTAACTCCTACGAGCAGTACTTC. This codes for CASSLAGGNSYEQYF.

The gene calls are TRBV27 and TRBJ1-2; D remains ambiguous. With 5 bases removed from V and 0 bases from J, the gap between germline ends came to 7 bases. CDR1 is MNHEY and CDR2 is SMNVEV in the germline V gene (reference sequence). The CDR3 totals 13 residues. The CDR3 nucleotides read TGTGCCAGCAGTCATGGCCCTAACTATGGCTACACCTTC. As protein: CASSHGPNYGYTF.

This CDR3 reads CASRTQGAGDTQYF. The DNA of the CDR3 is TGTGCCAGCAGGACACAGGGGGCGGGCGATACGCAGTATTTT. The J gene is TRBJ2-3, the V gene TRBV25-1; the match to TRBD1 covers 9 bases. The V gene end was trimmed by 6 bases and the J gene end by 6 bases; junction bases not matched to a gene: 7. The germline V gene has CDR1 MGHDK and CDR2 SYGVNS. CDR3 length: 14 amino acids.

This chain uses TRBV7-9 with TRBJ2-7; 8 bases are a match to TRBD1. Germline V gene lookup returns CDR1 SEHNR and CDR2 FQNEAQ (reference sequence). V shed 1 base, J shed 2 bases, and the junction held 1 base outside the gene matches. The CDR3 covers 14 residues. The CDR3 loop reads CASSLGTGPYEQYF. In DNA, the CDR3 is TGTGCCAGCAGCTTAGGGACAGGGCCCTACGAGCAGTACTTC.

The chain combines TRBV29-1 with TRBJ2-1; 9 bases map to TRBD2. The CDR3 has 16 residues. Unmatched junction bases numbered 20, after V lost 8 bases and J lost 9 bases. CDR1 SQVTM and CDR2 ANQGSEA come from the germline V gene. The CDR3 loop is CSTKIGGGGGHAEQFF. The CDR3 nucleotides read TGCAGCACCAAGATAGGCGGGGGGGGTGGGCACGCTGAGCAGTTCTTC.

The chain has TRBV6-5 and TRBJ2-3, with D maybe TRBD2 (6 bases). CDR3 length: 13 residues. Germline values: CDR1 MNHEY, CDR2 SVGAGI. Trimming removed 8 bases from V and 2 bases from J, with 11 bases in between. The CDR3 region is CASGTLNTDTQYF. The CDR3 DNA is TGTGCCAGCGGGACTTTAAACACAGATACGCAGTATTTT.

The CDR3 bases are TGTGCCAGCAGCTTACCCCAACTAGCGGGGGGGCGAGATACGCAGTATTTT. Translating gives CASSLPQLAGGRDTQYF. J is TRBJ2-3 and V is TRBV7-9, with 13 bases aligning to TRBD2. The CDR3 consists of 17 residues. Trimming cost V 2 bases and J 5 bases; bases outside gene matches: 7. The germline CDR1 and CDR2 sequences are SEHNR and FQNEAQ (reference sequence).